These 25 T cell receptor beta chains came from one sample sequenced in a study of T cell responses to AZD1222 COVID-19 vaccine. TCRdb keeps only in-frame clones here, not all; method: immunoSEQ multiplex PCR. The sample lists 150,000 or so clones; around 90% were seen once. Material: peripheral blood, obtained on day 0 of AZD1222 vaccination. These receptors were collected from an adult in good health.

This clone was observed once. This chain joins TRBV3-1 (or the pseudogene TRBV3-2) and TRBJ2-1; TRBD1 matches 9 bases. Germline CDR1 LGHDT, CDR2 YNNKEL (reference sequence). Trimming took 2 bases from V and 2 from J; bases not matched to a gene: 4. The CDR3 has 16 residues. The CDR3 bases are TGTGCCAGCAGCCAAATTCGGACAGGGGCCTACAATGAGCAGTTCTTC. This gives the protein CASSQIRTGAYNEQFF.

The V call is TRBV4-3, the J call TRBJ2-2, with 7 bases identical to TRBD1. Germline V gene data show CDR1 as LGHNA and CDR2 as YSLEER. The CDR3 sequence is 15 residues long. The J segment lost 6 bases and the V segment lost 0 bases, leaving 4 bases of the junction unmatched. The CDR3 here is CASSQEDRHAGELFF. The CDR3 DNA reads as TGCGCCAGCAGCCAAGAGGACAGGCACGCCGGGGAGCTGTTTTTT.

The V gene is TRBV24-1, the J gene TRBJ1-5, with TRBD1 identical over 7 bases. Germline V gene lookup returns CDR1 KGHDR and CDR2 SFDVKD. CDR3 length: 15 amino acids. J lost 3 bases, V lost 4 bases, and 5 bases had no gene match. CDR3 sequence (DNA): TGTGCCACCAGTGACCGCGACAGGGCCAATCAGCCCCAGCATTTT. As protein: CATSDRDRANQPQHF.

The chain couples TRBV27 to TRBJ2-3; D remains unclear. The V gene lost 6 bases and the J gene lost 5 bases, with 15 bases spanning the gap. Germline CDR1 MNHEY, CDR2 SMNVEV (reference sequence). The CDR3 covers 14 residues. The chain's CDR3 is CASSRTAFGDTQYF. DNA for the CDR3: TGTGCCAGCAGCAGGACCGCATTTGGAGATACGCAGTATTTT.

The DNA of the CDR3 is TGTGCCAGCAGCCAAGGGTTCACCTACGAGCAGTACTTC. This codes for CASSQGFTYEQYF. The rearrangement joins TRBV14 to TRBJ2-7; D not resolved. V was shortened by 1 base and J by 2 bases, with 6 bases between the two germline ends. Germline values: CDR1 SGHDN, CDR2 FVKESK. This CDR3 is 13 amino acids long. Full variable domain (missing parts from reference TRBV14 and TRBJ2-7): EAGVTQFPSHSVIEKGQTVTLRCDPISGHDNLYWYRRVMGKEIKFLLHFVKESKQDESGMPNNRFLAERTGGTYSTLKVQPAELEDSGVYFCASSQGFTYEQYFGPGTRLTVT.

The chain links TRBV18 to TRBJ1-1; the D is unclear. The CDR3 is 16 amino acids. Per the germline V gene, CDR1 is KGHSH and CDR2 is LQKENI. Trimming removed 2 bases from V and 6 bases from J, with 19 bases in between. CDR3 loop: CASSPSTVAGLAEAFF. The DNA for the CDR3 is TGTGCCAGCTCACCATCAACGGTCGCGGGGTTGGCTGAAGCTTTCTTT.

This sequence joins TRBV19 and TRBJ2-5; D tentatively reads TRBD1 or TRBD2 (6 bases each). V lost 2 bases and J lost 5, with 18 bases in between. This CDR3 contains 16 residues. Germline CDR1 reads LNHDA; CDR2 reads SQIVND (reference sequence). The CDR3 coding sequence is TGTGCCAGTAGTATAATAGGGGGGAATTGGGGCGAGACCCAGTACTTC. Protein: CASSIIGGNWGETQYF.

This clone was recorded only once. This sequence joins TRBV19 and TRBJ2-5, with D unclear. The germline V gene has CDR1 LNHDA and CDR2 SQIVND (reference sequence). The ends were cut back, 5 bases at V and 1 base at J, with 8 bases in the middle. The CDR3 extends over 13 amino acids. CDR3 DNA: TGTGCCAGTAGTTGGTCCCTCCAAGAGACCCAGTACTTC. This translates into CASSWSLQETQYF.

The chain uses TRBV9 and TRBJ1-2, with 8 bases matching TRBD1. The CDR3 is 14 amino acids. Germline CDR1 and CDR2: SGDLS and YYNGEE. V shed 3 bases and J 7 bases; nucleotides not matched to a gene: 8. CDR3 sequence reads: CASSAYRGVGGYTF. CDR3 nucleotides: TGTGCCAGCAGCGCCTACAGGGGGGTAGGTGGCTACACCTTC.

The chain uses TRBV5-1 and TRBJ2-7; 7 nucleotides line up with TRBD2. The germline V gene has CDR1 SGHRS and CDR2 YFSETQ. The CDR3 sequence is 16 residues long. The V and J ends lost 4 bases and 2 bases, in that order; junction bases with no gene match: 12. CDR3 protein: CASSAASGGFPYEQYF. Here the CDR3 DNA reads TGCGCCAGCAGCGCCGCCTCGGGAGGTTTCCCCTACGAGCAGTACTTC.

The genes are TRBV19 and TRBJ1-5, with D perhaps matching TRBD1 (5 bases). Germline V gene sequence: CDR1 LNHDA, CDR2 SQIVND (reference sequence). V was clipped by 7 bases and J by 7 bases, with 17 bases between them. This CDR3 spans 14 amino acids. This CDR3 reads CASNPPTVFQPQHF. The CDR3 bases are TGTGCCAGTAACCCCCCGACAGTTTTCCAGCCCCAGCATTTT.

This chain joins TRBV14 and TRBJ2-1; 8 bases line up with TRBD1. The CDR3 is 16 amino acids. CDR1 is SGHDN, CDR2 FVKESK, per germline. Germline trimming cut 3 bases from V and 0 bases from J; bases unmatched to any gene: 4. DNA for the CDR3: TGTGCCAGCAGCCAGAGGACAGGGAGCTCCTACAATGAGCAGTTCTTC. It is translated as CASSQRTGSSYNEQFF.

This rearrangement joins TRBV3-1 (or the pseudogene TRBV3-2) to TRBJ2-1; D is undetermined. V shed 0 bases and J shed 12 bases, with 15 bases lying between them. This CDR3 comprises 14 residues. The V gene's germline CDR1 is LGHDT and CDR2 YNNKEL (reference sequence). CDR3 region: CASSQDASGPRQFF. The CDR3 DNA reads as TGTGCCAGCAGCCAAGACGCCAGTGGGCCGCGGCAGTTCTTC.

The rearrangement links TRBV29-1 to TRBJ1-2, with D perhaps TRBD1 (6 bases). The CDR3 extends over 13 amino acids. CDR1 is SQVTM, CDR2 ANQGSEA, per germline. The V end lost 6 bases, the J end lost 7 bases, and 18 bases lay between the germline ends. CDR3 protein: CSVYRQASGGYTF. The CDR3, as DNA: TGCAGCGTGTACAGACAGGCTTCGGGTGGCTACACCTTC.

The chain combines TRBV5-6 with TRBJ1-2, with D perhaps matching TRBD1 (5 bases). The CDR3 consists of 15 residues. Per germline, CDR1 SGHDT and CDR2 YYEEEE. Trimming took off 0 bases at V and 4 bases at J, with 13 bases between the two ends. The CDR3 reads CASSLGIGDGYGYTF. In DNA form, the CDR3 reads TGTGCCAGCAGCTTGGGGATAGGGGATGGCTATGGCTACACCTTC.

The chain is built from TRBV4-2 and TRBJ2-1; D tentatively reads TRBD1 or TRBD2 (6 bases each). Germline loops: CDR1 LGHNA, CDR2 YNFKEQ. V lost 6 bases, J lost 2 bases, and 14 bases lay in between. The CDR3 has 15 residues. The CDR3 sequence: CASSLGGGTYNEQFF. The DNA of the CDR3 is TGTGCCAGCAGTTTAGGAGGGGGGACCTACAATGAGCAGTTCTTC.

The V call is TRBV5-6, the J call TRBJ1-3; D remains unclear. Germline V lookup: CDR1 SGHDT, CDR2 YYEEEE. This CDR3 has 14 amino acids. V was shortened by 1 base and J by 9 bases, with 14 bases between the two germline ends. The chain's CDR3 is CASSLSPGGLTIYF. DNA for the CDR3: TGTGCCAGCAGCTTGAGTCCGGGAGGGCTCACCATATATTTT.

This clone has just a few counts. This chain joins TRBV9 and TRBJ1-6, with D possibly TRBD1 on 6 matching bases. The CDR3 extends over 14 amino acids. V lost 4 bases and J lost 7, with 12 bases in between. Germline CDR1 is SGDLS and CDR2 is YYNGEE. The CDR3 sequence: CASSSAGANSPLHF. The CDR3 nucleotides read TGTGCCAGCAGCTCAGCAGGGGCCAATTCACCCCTCCACTTT.

The chain combines TRBV4-3 with TRBJ2-1; 10 nucleotides line up with TRBD2. Germline assignment: CDR1 LGHNA and CDR2 YSLEER. Losses at the gene ends were 1 base for V and 8 bases for J; bases not matched to a gene: 14. The CDR3 has 18 residues. The CDR3 DNA sequence: TGCGCCAGCAGCCAAGCGGGGCCCAGCGGGGGGGGTACGCATGAGCAGTTCTTC. It is translated as CASSQAGPSGGGTHEQFF.

This rearrangement joins TRBV5-5 to TRBJ2-1; tentative D call: TRBD2 (5 bases). Germline CDR1 is SGHKS and CDR2 is YYEKEE (reference sequence). This CDR3 has 13 amino acids. Trimming took off 3 bases at V and 3 bases at J, with 7 bases between the two ends. The CDR3 loop is CASSSAGYNEQFF. As DNA, the CDR3 is TGTGCCAGCAGCTCCGCGGGCTACAATGAGCAGTTCTTC.

The V gene is TRBV9, the J gene TRBJ2-1; perhaps TRBD2 as D (6 bases). Germline loops: CDR1 SGDLS, CDR2 YYNGEE. The CDR3 length is 16 residues. Trimming took 4 bases from V and 0 from J, leaving 14 bases between them. CDR3 coding DNA: TGTGCCAGCAGCCGTGAACTAGCCGCCTCCTACAATGAGCAGTTCTTC. Encoded protein: CASSRELAASYNEQFF.

CDR3 sequence: CASSPNTAMNTEAFF. Written as DNA, the CDR3 is TGTGCCAGCAGTCCTAATACAGCGATGAACACTGAAGCTTTCTTT. The chain combines TRBV28 with TRBJ1-1; no firm D call. Germline lookup yields CDR1 MDHEN and CDR2 SYDVKM. CDR3 length equals 15 residues. Trimming stripped 5 bases from V and 0 bases from J, with 13 bases between.

V is TRBV9 and J is TRBJ2-7; possible D gene TRBD1, 6 bases. V dropped 0 bases and J dropped 2 bases, with 9 bases sitting between them. CDR1 and CDR2 from the germline V gene are SGDLS and YYNGEE. The CDR3 runs 14 residues. The DNA for the CDR3 is TGTGCCAGCAGCGTAGACGAGGGGGCCTACGAGCAGTACTTC. As protein: CASSVDEGAYEQYF.

V usage is TRBV9 and J usage is TRBJ1-1, with D unresolved. The CDR3 covers 14 residues. Trimming left V 1 base short and J 0 bases short, with 7 bases between. Germline V lookup: CDR1 SGDLS, CDR2 YYNGEE. CDR3 protein: CASSVKGMNTEAFF. CDR3 in DNA: TGTGCCAGCAGCGTAAAAGGGATGAACACTGAAGCTTTCTTT.

The CDR3 spells CASSYSGGPNSYEQYF. In DNA, the CDR3 is TGTGCCAGCAGTTACTCGGGGGGACCGAACTCCTACGAGCAGTACTTC. The chain recombines TRBV6-6 with TRBJ2-7; tentative D call: TRBD2 (6 bases). The germline V gene encodes CDR1 MNHNY and CDR2 SVGAGI (reference sequence). There are 16 residues in the CDR3. Trimming stripped 0 bases from V and 0 bases from J, with 12 bases between.